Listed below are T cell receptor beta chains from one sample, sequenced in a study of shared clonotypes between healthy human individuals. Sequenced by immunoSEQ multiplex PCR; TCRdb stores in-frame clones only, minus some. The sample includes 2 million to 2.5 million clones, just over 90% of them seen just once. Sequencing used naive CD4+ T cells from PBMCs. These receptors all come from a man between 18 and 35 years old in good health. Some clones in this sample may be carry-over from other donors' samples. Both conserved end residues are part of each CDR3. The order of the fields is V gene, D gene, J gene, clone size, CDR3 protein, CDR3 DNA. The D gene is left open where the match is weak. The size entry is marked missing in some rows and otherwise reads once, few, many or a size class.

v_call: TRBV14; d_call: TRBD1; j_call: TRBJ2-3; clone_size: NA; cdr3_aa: CASSLTGLGTDTQYF; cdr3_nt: TGTGCCAGCAGCCTGACAGGGCTGGGCACAGATACGCAGTATTTT
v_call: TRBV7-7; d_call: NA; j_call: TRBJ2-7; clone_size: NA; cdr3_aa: CASSKMTGVGYEQYF; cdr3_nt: TGTGCCAGCAGCAAAATGACGGGGGTGGGGTACGAGCAGTACTTC
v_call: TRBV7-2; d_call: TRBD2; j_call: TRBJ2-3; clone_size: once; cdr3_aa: CASRSSGRRDTQYF; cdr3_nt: TGTGCCAGCAGATCTAGCGGGAGAAGGGATACGCAGTATTTT
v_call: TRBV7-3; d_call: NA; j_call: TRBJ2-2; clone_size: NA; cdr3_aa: CASSPSVGDTGELFF; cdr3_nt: TGTGCCAGCAGCCCAAGCGTCGGGGACACCGGGGAGCTGTTTTTT
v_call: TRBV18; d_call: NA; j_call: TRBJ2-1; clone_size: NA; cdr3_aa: CASSPPLSTISYNEQFF; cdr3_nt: TGTGCCAGCTCACCACCACTCAGTACTATCTCCTACAATGAGCAGTTCTTC
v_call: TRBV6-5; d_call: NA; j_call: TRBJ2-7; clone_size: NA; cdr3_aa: CASSYSGSYEQYF; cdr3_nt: TGTGCCAGCAGTTATTCCGGATCCTACGAGCAGTACTTC
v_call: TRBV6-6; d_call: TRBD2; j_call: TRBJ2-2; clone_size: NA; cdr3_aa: CASRRAGTSRAGELFF; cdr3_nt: TGTGCCAGCAGGCGCGCCGGGACTAGCCGTGCCGGGGAGCTGTTTTTT
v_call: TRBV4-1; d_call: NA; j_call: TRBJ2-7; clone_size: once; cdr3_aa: CASSQVGSSYEQYF; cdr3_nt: TGCGCCAGCAGCCAAGTTGGGAGCTCCTACGAGCAGTACTTC
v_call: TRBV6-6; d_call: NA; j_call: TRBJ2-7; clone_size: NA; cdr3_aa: CASSYHGSYEQYF; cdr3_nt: TGTGCCAGCAGTTACCACGGGTCCTACGAGCAGTACTTC
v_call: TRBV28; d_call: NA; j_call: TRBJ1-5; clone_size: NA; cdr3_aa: CASSSAGASNQPQHF; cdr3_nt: TGTGCCAGCAGTTCCGCAGGGGCTAGCAATCAGCCCCAGCATTTT
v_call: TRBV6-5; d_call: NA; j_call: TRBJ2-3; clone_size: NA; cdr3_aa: CASRISDTQYF; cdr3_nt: TGTGCCAGCAGAATTTCGGATACGCAGTATTTT
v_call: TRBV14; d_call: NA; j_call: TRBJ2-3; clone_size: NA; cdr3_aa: CASSQVTPTQYF; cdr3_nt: TGTGCCAGCAGCCAAGTCACTCCTACGCAGTATTTT
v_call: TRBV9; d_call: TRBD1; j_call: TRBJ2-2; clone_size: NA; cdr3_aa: CASSTRRNRGTGELFF; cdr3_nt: TGTGCCAGCAGCACGAGACGAAACAGGGGGACCGGGGAGCTGTTTTTT
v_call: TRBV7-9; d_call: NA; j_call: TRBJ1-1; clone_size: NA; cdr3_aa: CASTKQANTEAFF; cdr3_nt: TGTGCCAGCACCAAACAGGCGAACACTGAAGCTTTCTTT
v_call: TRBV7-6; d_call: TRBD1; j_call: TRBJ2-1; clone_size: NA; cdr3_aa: CASSPGRDRGYNEQFF; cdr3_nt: TGTGCCAGCAGCCCGGGCCGGGACAGGGGGTACAATGAGCAGTTCTTC
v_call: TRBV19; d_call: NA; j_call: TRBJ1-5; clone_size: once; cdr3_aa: CASSIPSQPQHF; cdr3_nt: TGTGCCAGTAGTATCCCCAGTCAGCCCCAGCATTTT
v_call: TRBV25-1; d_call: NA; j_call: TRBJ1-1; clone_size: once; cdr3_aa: CASSENVNTEAFF; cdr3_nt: TGTGCCAGCAGTGAAAATGTTAACACTGAAGCTTTCTTT
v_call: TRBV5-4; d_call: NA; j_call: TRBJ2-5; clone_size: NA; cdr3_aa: CASSPQPGQKETQYF; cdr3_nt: TGTGCCAGCAGCCCCCAACCGGGGCAGAAAGAGACCCAGTACTTC
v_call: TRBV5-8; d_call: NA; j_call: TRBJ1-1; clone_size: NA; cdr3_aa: CASSLQGNTEAFF; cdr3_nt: TGTGCCAGCAGCTTACAGGGGAACACTGAAGCTTTCTTT
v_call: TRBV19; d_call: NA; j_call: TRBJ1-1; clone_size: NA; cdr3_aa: CASSQRGGDTEAFF; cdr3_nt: TGTGCCAGTAGTCAAAGGGGGGGGGACACTGAAGCTTTCTTT
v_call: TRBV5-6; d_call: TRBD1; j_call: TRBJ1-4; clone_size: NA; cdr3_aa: CASSPGTGIEKLFF; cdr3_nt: TGTGCCAGCAGCCCCGGGACAGGGATTGAAAAACTGTTTTTT
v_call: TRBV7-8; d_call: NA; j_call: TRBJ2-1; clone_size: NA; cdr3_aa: CASSLVSGPGGPNEQFF; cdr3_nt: TGTGCCAGCAGCTTAGTGTCTGGGCCAGGGGGGCCTAATGAGCAGTTCTTC
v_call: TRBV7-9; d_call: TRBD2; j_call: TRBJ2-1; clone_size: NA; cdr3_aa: CASSQVAGVWGEQFF; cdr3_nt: TGTGCCAGCAGCCAGGTAGCGGGAGTTTGGGGTGAGCAGTTCTTC
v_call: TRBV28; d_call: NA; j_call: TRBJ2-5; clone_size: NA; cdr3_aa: CASRPNLGTQYF; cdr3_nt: TGTGCCAGCAGACCCAATTTGGGGACCCAGTACTTC
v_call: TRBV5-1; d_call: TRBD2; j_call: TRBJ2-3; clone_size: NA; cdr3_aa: CASSQGTSGRAPAQYF; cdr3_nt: TGCGCCAGCAGCCAAGGGACTAGCGGGAGGGCCCCGGCGCAGTATTTT
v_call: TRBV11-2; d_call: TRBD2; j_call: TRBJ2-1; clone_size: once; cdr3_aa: CASSFGTSGNYNEQFF; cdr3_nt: TGTGCCAGCAGCTTCGGGACTAGCGGGAATTACAATGAGCAGTTCTTC
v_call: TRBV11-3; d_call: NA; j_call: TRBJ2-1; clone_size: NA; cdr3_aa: CASSLGAGSYNEQFF; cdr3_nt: TGTGCCAGCAGCTTAGGGGCGGGCTCCTACAATGAGCAGTTCTTC
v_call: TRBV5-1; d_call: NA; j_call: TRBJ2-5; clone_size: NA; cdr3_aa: CASSLGVQGSLLETQYF; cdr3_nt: TGCGCCAGCAGCTTGGGAGTCCAGGGAAGTCTTCTGGAGACCCAGTACTTC
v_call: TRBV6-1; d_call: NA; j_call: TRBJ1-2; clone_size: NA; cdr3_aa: CASSEQNYGYTF; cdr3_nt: TGTGCCAGCAGTGAACAGAACTATGGCTACACCTTC
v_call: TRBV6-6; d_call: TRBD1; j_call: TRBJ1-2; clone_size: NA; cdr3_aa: CASTRDRDNYGYTF; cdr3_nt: TGTGCCAGCACCCGAGACAGGGACAACTATGGCTACACCTTC
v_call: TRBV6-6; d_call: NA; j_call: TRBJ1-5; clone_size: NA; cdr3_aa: CASSYGAYSNQPQHF; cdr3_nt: TGTGCCAGCAGTTATGGAGCATATAGCAATCAGCCCCAGCATTTT
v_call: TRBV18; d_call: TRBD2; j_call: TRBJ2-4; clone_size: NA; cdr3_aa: CASSPRTSGSNAKNIQYF; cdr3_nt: TGTGCCAGCTCACCCAGGACTAGCGGGAGTAATGCCAAAAACATTCAGTACTTC
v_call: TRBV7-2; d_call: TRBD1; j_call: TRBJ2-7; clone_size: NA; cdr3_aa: CASSPRTGEGEQYF; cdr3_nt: TGTGCCAGCAGCCCAAGGACAGGGGAGGGCGAGCAGTACTTC
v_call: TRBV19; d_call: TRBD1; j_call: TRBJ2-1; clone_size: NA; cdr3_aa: CASSLDTGTGTVRTEQFF; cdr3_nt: TGTGCCAGTAGTCTAGATACCGGGACAGGGACGGTGCGTACTGAGCAGTTCTTC
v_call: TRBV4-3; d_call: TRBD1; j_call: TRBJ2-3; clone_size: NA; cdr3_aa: CASSRTGTGGDTQYF; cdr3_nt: TGCGCCAGCAGCCGCACCGGGACAGGAGGAGATACGCAGTATTTT
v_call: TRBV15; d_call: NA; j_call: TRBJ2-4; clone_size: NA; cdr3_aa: CATSRVVGENIQYF; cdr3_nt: TGTGCCACCAGCAGAGTGGTGGGAGAAAACATTCAGTACTTC
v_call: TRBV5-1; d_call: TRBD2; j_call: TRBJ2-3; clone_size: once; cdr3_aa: CASSWIGLAGLTDTQYF; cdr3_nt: TGCGCCAGCAGCTGGATAGGACTAGCGGGGCTCACAGATACGCAGTATTTT
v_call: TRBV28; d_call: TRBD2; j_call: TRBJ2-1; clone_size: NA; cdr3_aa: CASSPPLGRGGRDEQFF; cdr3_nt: TGTGCCAGCAGTCCCCCCCTGGGGCGGGGGGGAAGGGATGAGCAGTTCTTC
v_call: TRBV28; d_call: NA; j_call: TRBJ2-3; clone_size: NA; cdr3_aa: CASSSGSNTDTQYF; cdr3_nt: TGTGCCAGCAGTTCCGGATCAAACACAGATACGCAGTATTTT
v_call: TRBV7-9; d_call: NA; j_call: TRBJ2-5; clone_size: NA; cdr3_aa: CASSLRKRVQETQYF; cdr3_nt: TGTGCCAGCAGCCTCCGCAAGAGGGTCCAAGAGACCCAGTACTTC
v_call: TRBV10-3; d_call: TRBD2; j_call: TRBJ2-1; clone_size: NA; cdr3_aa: CAISDLGGRPPNNEQFF; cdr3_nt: TGTGCCATCAGCGACCTAGGCGGGAGACCACCTAACAATGAGCAGTTCTTC
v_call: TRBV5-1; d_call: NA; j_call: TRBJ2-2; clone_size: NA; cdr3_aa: CASSRELGTGELFF; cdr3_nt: TGCGCCAGCAGCCGAGAATTGGGTACCGGGGAGCTGTTTTTT
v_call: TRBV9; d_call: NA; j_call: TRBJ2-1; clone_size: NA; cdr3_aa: CASSVDPSAYNEQFF; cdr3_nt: TGTGCCAGCAGCGTAGACCCTAGCGCCTACAATGAGCAGTTCTTC
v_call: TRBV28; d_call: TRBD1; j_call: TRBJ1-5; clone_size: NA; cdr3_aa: CASTRTGGNQPQHF; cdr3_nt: TGTGCCAGCACCCGTACAGGGGGCAATCAGCCCCAGCATTTT
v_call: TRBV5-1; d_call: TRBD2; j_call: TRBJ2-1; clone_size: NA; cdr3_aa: CASSLLAGEVGEQFF; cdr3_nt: TGCGCCAGCAGCTTACTAGCGGGAGAGGTCGGTGAGCAGTTCTTC
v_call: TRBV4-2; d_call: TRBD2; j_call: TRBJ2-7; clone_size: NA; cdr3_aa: CASSQEWAGGREQYF; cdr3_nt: TGTGCCAGCAGCCAAGAATGGGCGGGAGGTCGGGAGCAGTACTTC
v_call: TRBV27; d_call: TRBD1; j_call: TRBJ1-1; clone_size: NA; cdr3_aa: CASRSLGKGAVTEAFF; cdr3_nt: TGTGCCAGCCGGAGCTTAGGTAAGGGGGCGGTCACTGAAGCTTTCTTT
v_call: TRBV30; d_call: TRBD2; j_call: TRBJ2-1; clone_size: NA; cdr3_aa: CAWSPLRTSGMVLEQFF; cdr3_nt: TGTGCCTGGAGTCCTCTTCGGACTAGCGGGATGGTGCTTGAGCAGTTCTTC
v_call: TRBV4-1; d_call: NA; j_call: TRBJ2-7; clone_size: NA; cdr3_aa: CASSQLAGSEQYF; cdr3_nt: TGCGCCAGCAGCCAATTGGCGGGTTCCGAGCAGTACTTC
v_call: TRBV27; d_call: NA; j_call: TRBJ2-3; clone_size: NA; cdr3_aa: CASRPKRGGYLGDTQYF; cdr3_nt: TGTGCCAGCCGCCCCAAAAGGGGGGGCTACTTAGGGGATACGCAGTATTTT
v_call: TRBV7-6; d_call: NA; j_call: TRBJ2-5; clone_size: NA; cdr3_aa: CASSLAGAGETQYF; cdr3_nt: TGTGCCAGCAGCTTAGCGGGGGCAGGAGAGACCCAGTACTTC